This T cell receptor beta chain was obtained from a study of CD8+CD57+ T cells in acquired aplastic anemia. Overall study results and limits: Patients and controls turned out to have 25 to 30 CD8+ CDR3 sequences in common.

CDR3 length equals 15 residues. The germline gives CDR1 SGHVS, CDR2 FQNEAQ. V was shortened by 1 base and J by 1 base, with 10 bases between the two germline ends. This clonotype was recorded at least ten times. Its antigen is unknown. TCR beta VDJ and CDR3 profiles were obtained from a genomic DNA template. Each CDR3 protein is one row after TCRdb ran MiXCR on the reads. This table has under 200,000 distinct CDR3 sequences, 35% to 55% appearing once. The origin of this receptor is a human donor in good health. The chain combines TRBV7-8 with TRBJ2-5; D call uncertain. Sequenced material: sorted CD4+, CD8+, or CD8+CD57+ T cells (not recorded which) from PBMCs. CDR3 sequence reads: CASSLGQKLQETQYF. The CDR3 DNA sequence: TGTGCCAGCAGCTTAGGTCAGAAACTCCAAGAGACCCAGTACTTC.